This entry lists 6 T cell receptor beta chains sequenced from one sample in a study of shared clonotypes between healthy human individuals (dated by TCRdb to the early 2020s). Library method: the immunoSEQ multiplex PCR assay. TCRdb's version of the immuneACCESS table is confined to in-frame rearrangements and falls short of the full clone set. An unresolved V gene accounts for under half of the shortfall where checked; the remainder is of unknown origin. In all, the sample holds fewer than 550,000 clones, and almost 80% of those were seen once. The ten largest clones take up about 12% of the sample. The sample comprised PBMCs. The receptor source for this set is a woman between 40 and 55 years old in good health. Some clones in this sample may be carry-over from other donors' samples.

The rearrangement links TRBV11-2 to TRBJ2-6, with unresolved D. The CDR3 is 10 amino acids. V lost 8 bases and J 4 bases, leaving 0 bases between the germline ends. The germline V gene has CDR1 SGHAT and CDR2 FQNNGV. CDR3 DNA: TGTGCCAGCGGGGCCAACGTCCTGACTTTC. Translation: CASGANVLTF.

A word on this clone: Different DNA sequences within this sample yield the same CDR3. The CDR3 here is CASSLGRTTDTQYF. The CDR3 region has the DNA TGTGCCAGCAGCTTAGGACGGACTACAGATACGCAGTATTTT. The rearrangement joins TRBV11-2 to TRBJ2-3; TRBD2 is a possible D gene (5 bases). V was trimmed by 1 base and J by 3 bases, leaving 8 bases between them. CDR1 and CDR2 (germline): SGHAT, FQNNGV. This CDR3 is 14 amino acids long. The variable domain in full, with the rest retrieved from reference TRBV11-2 and TRBJ2-3, is EAGVAQSPRYKIIEKRQSVAFWCNPISGHATLYWYQQILGQGPKLLIQFQNNGVVDDSQLPKDRFSAERLKGVDSTLKIQPAKLEDSAVYLCASSLGRTTDTQYFGPGTRLTVL.

CDR3 residues: CAWSGVGNTIYF. As DNA, the CDR3 is TGTGCCTGGAGCGGGGTTGGAAACACCATATATTTT. J is TRBJ1-3 and V is TRBV30, with D uncertain. The CDR3 loop spans 12 amino acids. Looked up from germline, CDR1 is GTSNPN and CDR2 is SVGIG (reference sequence). The V end lost 3 bases, the J end lost 3 bases, and 6 bases lay between the germline ends.

V usage is TRBV7-2 and J usage is TRBJ2-3; possible D gene TRBD2, 6 bases. Germline V CDR1 and CDR2: SGHTA, FQGNSA. The CDR3 totals 13 residues. Trimming cost V 1 base and J 5 bases, with 7 bases left between them. This CDR3 reads CASSLGGLDTQYF. DNA of the CDR3: TGTGCCAGCAGCTTAGGGGGACTAGATACGCAGTATTTT.

V usage is TRBV7-3 and J usage is TRBJ1-6; D is unresolved. V was clipped by 5 bases and J by 7 bases, with 9 bases between them. The germline gives CDR1 SGHTA, CDR2 FQGTGA. The length of the CDR3 is 13 residues. Here the CDR3 reads CASSARTNSPLHF. In DNA form, the CDR3 reads TGTGCCAGCAGCGCGAGAACCAATTCACCCCTCCACTTT.

This clone was detected a few times. The rearrangement joins TRBV6-4 to TRBJ2-3; TRBD2 might be the D (6 bases). The germline V gene has CDR1 MRHNA and CDR2 SNTAGT. V gave up 6 bases and J gave up 1 base, with 14 bases separating them. CDR3 length: 15 residues. CDR3 DNA: TGTGCCAGCAGCCCCGATGGAGGGGGCACAGATACGCAGTATTTT. Translated, it gives CASSPDGGGTDTQYF.